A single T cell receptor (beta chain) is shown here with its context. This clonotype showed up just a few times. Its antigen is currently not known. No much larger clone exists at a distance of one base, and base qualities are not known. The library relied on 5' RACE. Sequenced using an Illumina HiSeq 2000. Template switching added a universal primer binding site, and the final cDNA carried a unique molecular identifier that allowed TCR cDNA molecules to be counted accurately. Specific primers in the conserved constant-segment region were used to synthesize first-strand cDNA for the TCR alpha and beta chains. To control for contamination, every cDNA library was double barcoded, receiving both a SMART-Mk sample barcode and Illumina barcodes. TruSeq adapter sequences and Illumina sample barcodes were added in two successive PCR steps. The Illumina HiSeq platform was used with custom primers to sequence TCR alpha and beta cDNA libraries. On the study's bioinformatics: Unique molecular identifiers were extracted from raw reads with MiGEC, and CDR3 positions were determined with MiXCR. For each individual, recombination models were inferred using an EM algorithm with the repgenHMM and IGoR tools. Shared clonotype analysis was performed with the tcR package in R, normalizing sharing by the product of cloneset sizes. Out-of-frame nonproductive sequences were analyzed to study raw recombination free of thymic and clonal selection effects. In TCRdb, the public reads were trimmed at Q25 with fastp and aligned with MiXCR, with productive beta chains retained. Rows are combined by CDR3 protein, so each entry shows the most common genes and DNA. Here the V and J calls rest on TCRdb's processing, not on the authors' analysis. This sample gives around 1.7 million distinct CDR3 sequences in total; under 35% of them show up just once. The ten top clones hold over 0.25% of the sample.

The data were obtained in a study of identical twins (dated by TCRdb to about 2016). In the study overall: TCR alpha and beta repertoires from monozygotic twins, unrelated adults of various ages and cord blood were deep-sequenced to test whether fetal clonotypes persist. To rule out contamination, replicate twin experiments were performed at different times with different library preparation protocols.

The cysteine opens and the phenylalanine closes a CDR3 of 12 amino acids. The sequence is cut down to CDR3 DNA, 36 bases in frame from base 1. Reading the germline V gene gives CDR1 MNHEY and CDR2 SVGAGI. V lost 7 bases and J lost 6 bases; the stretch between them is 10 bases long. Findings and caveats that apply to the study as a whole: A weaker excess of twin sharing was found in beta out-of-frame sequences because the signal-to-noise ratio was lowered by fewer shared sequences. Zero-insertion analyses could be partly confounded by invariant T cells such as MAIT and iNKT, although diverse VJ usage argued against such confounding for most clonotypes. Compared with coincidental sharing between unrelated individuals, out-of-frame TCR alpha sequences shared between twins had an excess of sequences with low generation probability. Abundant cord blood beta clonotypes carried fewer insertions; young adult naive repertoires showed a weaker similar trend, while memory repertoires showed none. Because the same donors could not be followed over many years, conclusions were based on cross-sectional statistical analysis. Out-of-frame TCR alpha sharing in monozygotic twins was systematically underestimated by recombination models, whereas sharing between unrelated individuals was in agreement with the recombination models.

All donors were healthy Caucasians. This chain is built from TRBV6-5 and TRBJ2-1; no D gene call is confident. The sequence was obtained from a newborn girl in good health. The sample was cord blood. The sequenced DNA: TGTGCCAGCATGGGCCCCTCCAATGAGCAGTTCTTC. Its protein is CASMGPSNEQFF.